This TCR beta chain was retrieved from a study of blood T cell repertoires in COVID-19. Across the whole study: The study drew acute and convalescent COVID-19 samples from the United States, Italy and Spain. PBMCs, B-cell-depleted T cells, or T cells were the source of the cDNA or gDNA that made up the material.

Per the study methods: Reference gene primer amplification in the assay estimated nucleated cell counts. TCRdb's table, derived via immunoSEQ multiplex PCR, lists solely in-frame clones and lacks some. That table is the source of V, J and clone size, and D and trimming were worked out from the DNA. The repertoire holds roughly 140,000 clones, with 75% to 90% as singletons. Germline-derived CDR1 and CDR2 are MDHEN and SYDVKM. The CDR3 covers 16 residues. Losses at the gene ends were 6 bases for V and 4 bases for J; bases not matched to a gene: 9. The sample was peripheral blood. The receptor comes from a woman aged 60-75 years with active COVID-19. J is TRBJ2-5 and V is TRBV28; 12 bases line up with TRBD2. The CDR3 bases are TGTGCCAGCAGCACCCGGGCGGGACTAGCGGGAGAGACCCAGTACTTC. Translating it yields CASSTRAGLAGETQYF. The full variable domain, with the rest looked up from reference TRBV28 and TRBJ2-5, is DVKVTQSSRYLVKRTGEKVFLECVQDMDHENMFWYRQDPGLGLRLIYFSYDVKMKEKGDIPEGYSVSREKKERFSLILESASTNQTSMYLCASSTRAGLAGETQYFGPGTRLLVL.